The rows below give T cell receptor beta chains drawn from one sample of a study of blood T cells in healthy people across ages. TCRdb passed the 5' RACE reads through MiXCR, listing each CDR3 protein once. The table records roughly 2 million distinct CDR3 sequences, about 50% of them present only once. Sequences were obtained from blood. Every receptor here comes from a woman between 35 and 50 years old in good health. The CDR3 runs from the conserved cysteine through the conserved F or W. A D gene is named only where the DNA matches it firmly. Size is omitted from some rows. Given values are once, few, many or a class for expanded clones.

J gene: TRBJ2-1; clone size: -; V gene: TRBV13; D gene: -; CDR3 protein: CASSLGGEDSYNEQFF; CDR3 DNA: TGTGCCAGCAGCTTAGGGGGGGAAGACTCCTACAATGAGCAGTTCTTC
J gene: TRBJ2-3; clone size: -; V gene: TRBV24-1; D gene: -; CDR3 protein: CATSDVWGTDTQYF; CDR3 DNA: TGTGCCACCAGTGATGTGTGGGGGACAGATACGCAGTATTTT
J gene: TRBJ2-5; clone size: few; V gene: TRBV29-1; D gene: -; CDR3 protein: CSASEGPSQETQYF; CDR3 DNA: TGCAGCGCCTCAGAGGGGCCCTCTCAAGAGACCCAGTACTTC
J gene: TRBJ1-2; clone size: -; V gene: TRBV20-1; D gene: -; CDR3 protein: CSARLGGRAIGTYGYTF; CDR3 DNA: TGCAGTGCTCGTTTAGGAGGTCGGGCCATTGGGACCTATGGCTACACCTTC
J gene: TRBJ2-7; clone size: -; V gene: TRBV12-3/TRBV12-4; D gene: -; CDR3 protein: CATKLLGTYEQYF; CDR3 DNA: TGTGCCACAAAACTACTGGGGACCTACGAGCAGTACTTC
J gene: TRBJ2-1; clone size: -; V gene: TRBV15; D gene: -; CDR3 protein: CATSRGLGGQTYNEQFF; CDR3 DNA: TGTGCCACCAGCAGGGGCTTGGGGGGACAGACCTACAATGAGCAGTTCTTC
J gene: TRBJ2-3; clone size: -; V gene: TRBV24-1; D gene: TRBD1; CDR3 protein: CATSDSWTGTTDTQYF; CDR3 DNA: TGTGCCACCAGTGATTCGTGGACAGGGACCACAGATACGCAGTATTTT
J gene: TRBJ2-7; clone size: -; V gene: TRBV18; D gene: -; CDR3 protein: CASSPTYQGYEQYF; CDR3 DNA: TGTGCCAGCTCACCAACTTATCAGGGCTACGAGCAGTACTTC
J gene: TRBJ2-5; clone size: -; V gene: TRBV28; D gene: -; CDR3 protein: CASSLEGGGPQYF; CDR3 DNA: TGTGCCAGCAGTTTGGAGGGCGGAGGTCCCCAGTACTTC
J gene: TRBJ2-3; clone size: -; V gene: TRBV4-1; D gene: TRBD2; CDR3 protein: CASSHLAGGGTDTQYF; CDR3 DNA: TGCGCCAGCAGCCATCTAGCGGGGGGGGGCACAGATACGCAGTATTTT
J gene: TRBJ1-1; clone size: -; V gene: TRBV20-1; D gene: -; CDR3 protein: CSASHAGTGTGEAFF; CDR3 DNA: TGCAGTGCTAGCCACGCGGGAACAGGGACGGGAGAAGCTTTCTTT
J gene: TRBJ2-1; clone size: few; V gene: TRBV27; D gene: -; CDR3 protein: CASRPLGGTYNEQFF; CDR3 DNA: TGTGCCAGCAGACCTCTCGGGGGCACCTACAATGAGCAGTTCTTC
J gene: TRBJ2-1; clone size: -; V gene: TRBV7-8; D gene: -; CDR3 protein: CASSPQGGPVNEQFF; CDR3 DNA: TGTGCCAGCAGCCCTCAGGGGGGGCCGGTCAATGAGCAGTTCTTC
J gene: TRBJ1-1; clone size: -; V gene: TRBV14; D gene: -; CDR3 protein: CASSQGVWGQRSEAFF; CDR3 DNA: TGTGCCAGCAGCCAAGGTGTCTGGGGGCAGAGGTCTGAAGCTTTCTTT
J gene: TRBJ2-1; clone size: few; V gene: TRBV6-1; D gene: TRBD2; CDR3 protein: CASSGNPGLAGGNEQFF; CDR3 DNA: TGTGCCAGCAGCGGGAACCCTGGCTTAGCGGGGGGAAATGAGCAGTTCTTC
J gene: TRBJ1-5; clone size: -; V gene: TRBV6-2/TRBV6-3; D gene: -; CDR3 protein: CASSYSSRGVQPQHF; CDR3 DNA: TGTGCCAGCAGTTACTCGAGTCGAGGGGTTCAGCCCCAGCATTTT
J gene: TRBJ2-7; clone size: -; V gene: TRBV7-2; D gene: -; CDR3 protein: CASSLGSGTLVGKQYF; CDR3 DNA: TGTGCCAGCAGCTTAGGATCCGGGACCCTCGTGGGGAAGCAGTACTTC
J gene: TRBJ1-6; clone size: -; V gene: TRBV7-9; D gene: -; CDR3 protein: CASSRDGYNSPLHF; CDR3 DNA: TGTGCCAGCAGCCGAGACGGGTATAATTCACCCCTCCACTTT
J gene: TRBJ2-5; clone size: -; V gene: TRBV29-1; D gene: TRBD1; CDR3 protein: CSVQGVQETQYF; CDR3 DNA: TGCAGCGTACAGGGGGTCCAAGAGACCCAGTACTTC
J gene: TRBJ2-1; clone size: few; V gene: TRBV6-5; D gene: -; CDR3 protein: CASMASYNEQFF; CDR3 DNA: TGTGCCAGCATGGCCTCCTACAATGAGCAGTTCTTC
J gene: TRBJ1-2; clone size: -; V gene: TRBV7-2; D gene: -; CDR3 protein: CASSLARDRDGYTF; CDR3 DNA: TGTGCCAGCAGCTTAGCGCGGGATAGAGATGGCTACACCTTC
J gene: TRBJ2-5; clone size: few; V gene: TRBV20-1; D gene: TRBD2; CDR3 protein: CSARDGGSGSLPETQYF; CDR3 DNA: TGCAGTGCTAGAGATGGGGGTAGCGGGAGTTTGCCAGAGACCCAGTACTTC
J gene: TRBJ2-4; clone size: -; V gene: TRBV20-1; D gene: TRBD2; CDR3 protein: CSGASGKNIQYF; CDR3 DNA: TGCAGTGGGGCTAGCGGAAAAAACATTCAGTACTTC
J gene: TRBJ1-1; clone size: -; V gene: TRBV6-2/TRBV6-3; D gene: TRBD1; CDR3 protein: CASNLLGDRGGTEAFF; CDR3 DNA: TGTGCCAGCAACCTCTTAGGGGACAGGGGGGGCACTGAAGCTTTCTTT
J gene: TRBJ2-2; clone size: -; V gene: TRBV5-1; D gene: -; CDR3 protein: CASSDGVPGELFF; CDR3 DNA: TGCGCCAGCAGCGATGGGGTGCCCGGGGAGCTGTTTTTT
J gene: TRBJ2-7; clone size: -; V gene: TRBV7-2; D gene: -; CDR3 protein: CASSLQRRDPFYEQYF; CDR3 DNA: TGTGCCAGCAGTTTACAACGCCGGGACCCCTTCTACGAGCAGTACTTC
J gene: TRBJ1-2; clone size: -; V gene: TRBV4-3; D gene: TRBD1; CDR3 protein: CASSQDAGQGPYGYTF; CDR3 DNA: TGCGCCAGCAGCCAAGATGCGGGACAGGGGCCCTATGGCTACACCTTC
J gene: TRBJ2-1; clone size: -; V gene: TRBV5-1; D gene: -; CDR3 protein: CASSLAIVGGRDNEQFF; CDR3 DNA: TGCGCCAGCAGCTTGGCCATAGTGGGAGGTAGGGACAATGAGCAGTTCTTC
J gene: TRBJ2-7; clone size: few; V gene: TRBV29-1; D gene: -; CDR3 protein: CSVGPAYEQYF; CDR3 DNA: TGCAGCGTAGGGCCCGCCTACGAGCAGTACTTC
J gene: TRBJ2-6; clone size: -; V gene: TRBV2; D gene: TRBD1; CDR3 protein: CASSPLRTGLRTGANVLTF; CDR3 DNA: TGTGCCAGCAGCCCCTTGAGGACAGGGTTAAGGACTGGGGCCAACGTCCTGACTTTC
J gene: TRBJ2-7; clone size: -; V gene: TRBV4-2; D gene: -; CDR3 protein: CASSQDQLEGEQYF; CDR3 DNA: TGTGCCAGCAGCCAAGATCAGTTGGAGGGGGAGCAGTACTTC
J gene: TRBJ2-1; clone size: -; V gene: TRBV5-1; D gene: -; CDR3 protein: CASSSDGDGVNEQFF; CDR3 DNA: TGCGCCAGCAGCTCGGACGGTGATGGGGTCAATGAGCAGTTCTTC
J gene: TRBJ2-1; clone size: -; V gene: TRBV20-1; D gene: TRBD2; CDR3 protein: CSAPTSWTSGTPMRQFF; CDR3 DNA: TGCAGTGCTCCCACATCTTGGACTAGCGGAACCCCAATGAGGCAGTTCTTC
J gene: TRBJ2-1; clone size: -; V gene: TRBV10-3; D gene: TRBD2; CDR3 protein: CAISFTSGGAERDEQFF; CDR3 DNA: TGTGCCATCTCGTTCACTAGCGGGGGGGCCGAGAGAGATGAGCAGTTCTTC
J gene: TRBJ1-5; clone size: few; V gene: TRBV20-1; D gene: -; CDR3 protein: CSARVAGHPSNQPQHF; CDR3 DNA: TGCAGTGCTAGAGTGGCGGGACACCCTAGCAATCAGCCCCAGCATTTT
J gene: TRBJ1-4; clone size: -; V gene: TRBV4-2; D gene: -; CDR3 protein: CASSQYRAGASTNEKLFF; CDR3 DNA: TGTGCCAGCAGCCAATATCGGGCAGGGGCTTCTACTAATGAAAAACTGTTTTTT
J gene: TRBJ2-5; clone size: many; V gene: TRBV20-1; D gene: -; CDR3 protein: CSARVGRGQTQYF; CDR3 DNA: TGCAGTGCTAGAGTGGGCAGGGGTCAGACCCAGTACTTC
J gene: TRBJ1-2; clone size: few; V gene: TRBV6-6; D gene: TRBD1; CDR3 protein: CASSNRDRDGRNYGYTF; CDR3 DNA: TGTGCCAGCAGTAACCGGGACAGGGATGGGCGTAACTATGGCTACACCTTC
J gene: TRBJ2-3; clone size: -; V gene: TRBV28; D gene: TRBD2; CDR3 protein: CASGGGGRTDMQYF; CDR3 DNA: TGTGCCAGCGGAGGCGGGGGGCGCACAGATATGCAGTATTTT
J gene: TRBJ2-7; clone size: -; V gene: TRBV10-3; D gene: TRBD1; CDR3 protein: CAISGLGQRNTYEQYF; CDR3 DNA: TGTGCCATCAGTGGGTTGGGACAGAGAAATACCTACGAGCAGTACTTC
J gene: TRBJ2-1; clone size: -; V gene: TRBV7-2; D gene: TRBD2; CDR3 protein: CANSSGLAYNEQFF; CDR3 DNA: TGTGCCAACAGCTCTGGACTAGCTTACAATGAGCAGTTCTTC
J gene: TRBJ2-3; clone size: few; V gene: TRBV7-9; D gene: -; CDR3 protein: CASSLVGRPDTQYF; CDR3 DNA: TGTGCCAGCAGCTTGGTAGGTCGGCCAGATACGCAGTATTTT
J gene: TRBJ2-2; clone size: -; V gene: TRBV5-1; D gene: TRBD1; CDR3 protein: CASSFGRGSTGELFF; CDR3 DNA: TGCGCCAGCAGCTTCGGCAGGGGGAGCACCGGGGAGCTGTTTTTT
J gene: TRBJ1-5; clone size: -; V gene: TRBV12-3/TRBV12-4; D gene: TRBD1; CDR3 protein: CASRTEGADQPQHF; CDR3 DNA: TGTGCCAGCAGGACCGAGGGGGCTGATCAGCCCCAGCATTTT
J gene: TRBJ1-5; clone size: -; V gene: TRBV6-1; D gene: -; CDR3 protein: CASSNEGWNQPQHF; CDR3 DNA: TGTGCCAGCAGCAATGAGGGGTGGAATCAGCCCCAGCATTTT
J gene: TRBJ2-7; clone size: few; V gene: TRBV28; D gene: -; CDR3 protein: CASSPDLTLYHEQYF; CDR3 DNA: TGTGCCAGCAGTCCAGATCTTACCCTATACCACGAGCAGTACTTC
J gene: TRBJ2-5; clone size: -; V gene: TRBV6-2/TRBV6-3; D gene: -; CDR3 protein: CASSYSFSGTHQETQYF; CDR3 DNA: TGTGCCAGCAGTTACTCGTTTTCAGGGACCCACCAAGAGACCCAGTACTTC
J gene: TRBJ2-7; clone size: -; V gene: TRBV6-2/TRBV6-3; D gene: TRBD1; CDR3 protein: CASSRYRGNYEQYF; CDR3 DNA: TGTGCCAGCAGCCGTTACAGGGGGAACTACGAGCAGTACTTC
J gene: TRBJ2-3; clone size: few; V gene: TRBV5-1; D gene: -; CDR3 protein: CASTGTFNTDTQYF; CDR3 DNA: TGCGCCAGCACAGGGACCTTTAACACAGATACGCAGTATTTT
J gene: TRBJ2-5; clone size: -; V gene: TRBV29-1; D gene: TRBD1; CDR3 protein: CSGTGVAQETQYF; CDR3 DNA: TGCAGCGGGACAGGTGTCGCGCAAGAGACCCAGTACTTC
J gene: TRBJ2-5; clone size: -; V gene: TRBV7-3; D gene: -; CDR3 protein: CASSSSSARTQYF; CDR3 DNA: TGTGCCAGCAGCTCCTCATCAGCGCGGACCCAGTACTTC
J gene: TRBJ2-7; clone size: -; V gene: TRBV7-9; D gene: TRBD1; CDR3 protein: CASSLGQGDSYEQYF; CDR3 DNA: TGTGCCAGCAGCTTAGGACAGGGGGACTCCTACGAGCAGTACTTC
J gene: TRBJ2-3; clone size: -; V gene: TRBV20-1; D gene: -; CDR3 protein: CSAKISGSTDTQYF; CDR3 DNA: TGCAGTGCTAAGATTAGCGGTAGCACAGATACGCAGTATTTT
J gene: TRBJ2-3; clone size: -; V gene: TRBV11-2; D gene: -; CDR3 protein: CASSLDWRGPDTQYF; CDR3 DNA: TGTGCCAGCAGCTTAGATTGGCGGGGGCCAGATACGCAGTATTTT
J gene: TRBJ2-1; clone size: few; V gene: TRBV7-2; D gene: TRBD2; CDR3 protein: CASSLLGLAGRDEQFF; CDR3 DNA: TGTGCCAGCAGCTTACTTGGACTAGCGGGGAGGGATGAGCAGTTCTTC